The clone carrying this T cell receptor beta chain has more than one count but fewer than ten. V was pared by 6 bases and J by 7 bases, with 12 bases of the junction left unmatched. Germline CDR1 and CDR2: SGHAT and FQNNGV. The CDR3 is made up of 17 amino acids. This entry belongs to a study of blood T cell repertoires in COVID-19. Study-wide context: The samples span acute and convalescent COVID-19 from the United States, Italy and Spain. The cDNA or gDNA used as material had been derived from T cells, B-cell-depleted T cells, or PBMCs.

Under the authors' procedure: Nucleated cell number was recorded as an estimate derived from reference gene primer amplification. Only in-frame clones appear in the TCRdb table, and some are missing; sequencing was by immunoSEQ multiplex PCR. V and J calls plus clone size are reproduced from that table; the DNA served to infer D and trimming. Here the sample spans about 140,000 clones, around 83% being singletons. This chain links TRBV11-2 with TRBJ2-1, with 13 bases fitting TRBD2. This clonotype originated in a man aged 25-45 years with COVID-19, enrolled during active disease. The sequencing sample was made of peripheral blood. The CDR3 coding sequence is TGTGCCAGCAGACTAGCGGGAGGGGCGTTTTTGAGGAATGAGCAGTTCTTC. Amino acid sequence: CASRLAGGAFLRNEQFF.